This TCR beta chain was recovered during a study of cytomegalovirus exposure and HLA in healthy donors. Findings and caveats of the study: The study labeled more than 150 TCR beta chains cytomegalovirus-associated. Some V segments, TRBV6-2 and TRBV6-3 among them, were indistinguishable and were therefore excluded. Researchers reported in a later analysis that common viral pathogens appeared linked to several top clusters.

Vbeta (60) and Jbeta (13) primers were used in the PCR. Authors' methods: Later, 65 million to 85 million unique TCR beta chains were counted in an analysis, and about 12 million of them were shared. Only in-frame clones appear in the TCRdb table, and some are missing; sequencing was by immunoSEQ multiplex PCR. D and trimming were read from the DNA, whereas the V and J calls and clone size are those reported in that table. The data hold over 100,000 clones, with over 60% observed a single time. The germline CDR1 and CDR2 sequences are SNHLY and FYNNEI. There are 15 residues in the CDR3. The V end lost 2 bases, the J end lost 4 bases, and 11 bases lay between the germline ends. This clone appeared once. The antigen is unknown.

The V call is TRBV2, the J call TRBJ2-2; maybe TRBD1 (8 bases). The TCR was taken from a male donor in good health and CMV-seropositive. What was sequenced was PBMCs. The CDR3 sequence is CASSENRGGTGELFF. The CDR3 nucleotides read TGTGCCAGCAGTGAAAACAGGGGGGGCACCGGGGAGCTGTTTTTT.